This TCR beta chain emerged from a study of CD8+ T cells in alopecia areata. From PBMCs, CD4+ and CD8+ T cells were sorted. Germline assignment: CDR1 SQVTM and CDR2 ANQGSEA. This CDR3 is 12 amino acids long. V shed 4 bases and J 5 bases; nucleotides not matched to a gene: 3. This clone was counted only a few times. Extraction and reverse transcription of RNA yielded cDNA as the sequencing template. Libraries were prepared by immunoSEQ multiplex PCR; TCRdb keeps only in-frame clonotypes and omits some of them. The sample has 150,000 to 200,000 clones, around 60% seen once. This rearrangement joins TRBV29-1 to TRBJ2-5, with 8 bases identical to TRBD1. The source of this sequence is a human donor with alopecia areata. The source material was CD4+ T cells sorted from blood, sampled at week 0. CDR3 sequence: CSVGRQGETQYF. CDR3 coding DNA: TGCAGCGTTGGGCGACAGGGGGAGACCCAGTACTTC.